This passage covers 20 T cell receptor beta chains from one sample sequenced in a study of T-cell memory formation after mild COVID-19. TCRdb passed the 5' RACE reads through MiXCR, listing each CDR3 protein once. The profile shows roughly 100,000 distinct CDR3 sequences, around 11% of them singletons. Sequencing used PBMCs or a T cell subset sorted from them (not recorded which). These receptors all come from an adult woman who had mild COVID-19 (a few samples of this study predate the infection). Cell type and time point are not known.

CDR3 region: CASSSVLQGEQFF. CDR3 in DNA: TGTGCCAGCAGCTCGGTCCTTCAGGGTGAGCAGTTCTTC. The chain has TRBV7-9 and TRBJ2-1; a weak D match, TRBD1 (5 bases). Germline lookup yields CDR1 SEHNR and CDR2 FQNEAQ (reference sequence). This CDR3 contains 13 residues. V lost 4 bases to trimming and J lost 9 bases, with 13 bases between them. Full variable domain (missing parts from reference TRBV7-9 and TRBJ2-1): DTGVSQNPRHKITKRGQNVTFRCDPISEHNRLYWYRQTLGQGPEFLTYFQNEAQLEKSRLLSDRFSAERPKGSFSTLEIQRTEQGDSAMYLCASSSVLQGEQFFGPGTRLTVL.

This clonotype showed up just a few times. The V and J genes are TRBV4-1 and TRBJ1-1, with D possibly matching TRBD1 (5 bases). The length of the CDR3 is 13 residues. V gave up 4 bases and J gave up 4 bases, with 10 bases separating them. The germline V gene encodes CDR1 MGHRA and CDR2 YSYEKL. In nucleotides, the CDR3 is TGCGCCAGCAGCCCCAGGGTGGCCACTGAAGCTTTCTTT. Its translation is CASSPRVATEAFF.

This chain uses TRBV2 with TRBJ2-1, with 14 bases aligning to TRBD2. CDR1 and CDR2 (germline): SNHLY, FYNNEI. The CDR3 contains 15 residues. Losses at the gene ends were 4 bases for V and 7 bases for J; bases not matched to a gene: 3. This CDR3 is CASSGGTSGRNEQFF. CDR3 bases: TGTGCCAGCAGTGGGGGGACTAGCGGGAGAAATGAGCAGTTCTTC.

J is TRBJ1-1 and V is TRBV21-1. TRBV21-1 is noted as a pseudogene. The CDR3 runs 15 residues. CDR3 DNA: TGTGCCAGCAGCAAAGGAACCCGGACTAACACTGAAGCTTTCTTT. This gives the protein CASSKGTRTNTEAFF.

The chain couples TRBV5-1 to TRBJ2-3, with 14 bases lining up with TRBD2. The germline gives CDR1 SGHRS, CDR2 YFSETQ. The CDR3 consists of 16 residues. V was pared by 1 base and J by 5 bases, with 3 bases of the junction left unmatched. For the CDR3, the DNA is TGCGCCAGCAGCTTGACGACTAGCGGGAGGGGAGATACGCAGTATTTT. Translating it yields CASSLTTSGRGDTQYF.

The chain recombines TRBV7-9 with TRBJ1-1; D is unclear. Trimming left V 1 base short and J 1 base short, with 19 bases between. The CDR3 totals 18 residues. Germline lookup yields CDR1 SEHNR and CDR2 FQNEAQ (reference sequence). The CDR3 spells CASSLGSMGYPPNTEAFF. CDR3 coding DNA: TGTGCCAGCAGCTTAGGGTCTATGGGATATCCACCGAACACTGAAGCTTTCTTT. The full variable domain, rest sourced from reference TRBV7-9 and TRBJ1-1, is DTGVSQNPRHKITKRGQNVTFRCDPISEHNRLYWYRQTLGQGPEFLTYFQNEAQLEKSRLLSDRFSAERPKGSFSTLEIQRTEQGDSAMYLCASSLGSMGYPPNTEAFFGQGTRLTVV.

The V call is TRBV2, the J call TRBJ1-1; D unresolved. The CDR3 covers 13 residues. V lost 0 bases and J 4 bases, leaving 6 bases between the germline ends. Germline V gene data show CDR1 as SNHLY and CDR2 as FYNNEI. CDR3 protein: CASSEASFTEAFF. CDR3 in DNA: TGTGCCAGCAGTGAAGCGAGTTTCACTGAAGCTTTCTTT.

This clonotype was picked up a small number of times. The genes are TRBV7-9 and TRBJ2-1, with no clear D. Trimming pared 5 bases from V and 5 bases from J, leaving 10 bases between. CDR1 is SEHNR and CDR2 is FQNEAQ in the germline V gene (reference sequence). CDR3 length equals 13 residues. The CDR3: CASSHGPDNEQFF. DNA of the CDR3: TGTGCCAGCAGCCACGGGCCCGACAATGAGCAGTTCTTC.

The genes are TRBV27 and TRBJ2-5; 8 bases match TRBD1. The CDR3 sequence is 16 residues long. V lost 6 bases and J lost 5; bases outside the gene matches: 14. Germline loops: CDR1 MNHEY, CDR2 SMNVEV (reference sequence). The CDR3 region is CASSLIFPGQAETQYF. The CDR3 DNA is TGTGCCAGCAGCCTGATTTTCCCGGGACAGGCGGAGACCCAGTACTTC.

The chain combines TRBV12-3 or TRBV12-4 with TRBJ2-7; no clear D gene. The CDR3 covers 11 residues. Trimming removed 6 bases from V and 6 bases from J, with 9 bases in between. CDR3 sequence (DNA): TGTGCCAGCAGGTCAGGTCTCGAGCAGTACTTC. This codes for CASRSGLEQYF.

Only a few counts were recorded for this clonotype. This sequence joins TRBV4-3 and TRBJ1-3; D possibly corresponds to TRBD1 (5 bases). The CDR3 runs to 17 residues. In germline, CDR1 is LGHNA, CDR2 YSLEER. The germline V and J ends were trimmed by 0 bases and 0 bases, with 12 bases remaining between them. Here the CDR3 reads CASSQDLGTSSGNTIYF. CDR3 DNA: TGCGCCAGCAGCCAAGATTTAGGGACGTCCTCTGGAAACACCATATATTTT.

In this sample, this clonotype turned up a few times. The CDR3 nucleotides read TGTGCCAGCAGTTTTACCCTTCCCGGGACAGGAATTTCTGGAAACACCATATATTTT. Translating it yields CASSFTLPGTGISGNTIYF. The chain employs TRBV12-3 or TRBV12-4 and TRBJ1-3; 8 bases align to TRBD1. The CDR3 is made up of 19 amino acids. V lost 3 bases and J lost 1; bases outside the gene matches: 14.

This clonotype was seen a few times. The junction differs from germline at one of its ends, possibly a read error. The chain joins TRBV7-9 to TRBJ2-2; D possibly corresponds to TRBD1 (6 bases). Germline V lookup: CDR1 SEHNR, CDR2 FQNEAQ (reference sequence). This CDR3 is built from 14 residues. The CDR3, as DNA: TGTGCCAGCAGCTTTACAGGGAACCCCGGGGAGCTGTTTTTT. Translation: CASSFTGNPGELFF. The full variable domain, its missing parts supplied by reference TRBV7-9 and TRBJ2-2, is DTGVSQNPRHKITKRGQNVTFRCDPISEHNRLYWYRQTLGQGPEFLTYFQNEAQLEKSRLLSDRFSAERPKGSFSTLEIQRTEQGDSAMYLCASSFTGNPGELFFGEGSRLTVL.

This clonotype appeared a few times. V and J are TRBV19 and TRBJ2-1; 8 positions match TRBD1. The V gene end was trimmed by 2 bases and the J gene end by 0 bases; junction bases not matched to a gene: 9. Per the germline V gene, CDR1 is LNHDA and CDR2 is SQIVND (reference sequence). The CDR3 totals 18 residues. The CDR3 sequence is CASSIWAGGLGSYNEQFF. The CDR3, as DNA: TGTGCCAGTAGTATATGGGCAGGGGGCTTGGGCTCCTACAATGAGCAGTTCTTC.

This clonotype was seen a handful of times. The V and J genes are TRBV5-5 and TRBJ2-1; D is undetermined. The CDR3 length is 15 residues. The germline gives CDR1 SGHKS, CDR2 YYEKEE (reference sequence). The V gene lost 4 bases and the J gene lost 8 bases, with 19 bases spanning the gap. The CDR3 protein is CASSPTEPTLDEQFF. The CDR3, as DNA: TGTGCCAGCAGCCCCACGGAGCCTACTCTCGATGAGCAGTTCTTC.

The CDR3 is CASSRGGLNEQYF. As DNA, the CDR3 is TGTGCCAGCAGCAGAGGGGGGCTGAACGAGCAGTACTTC. V gene TRBV14 combines with J gene TRBJ2-7; D could derive from TRBD1 or TRBD2 (6 bases each). The CDR3 runs to 13 residues. V lost 5 bases to trimming and J lost 5 bases, with 13 bases between them. Germline loops: CDR1 SGHDN, CDR2 FVKESK.

The gene calls are TRBV20-1 and TRBJ1-5; no clear D. This CDR3 is built from 13 residues. Trimming cost V 1 base and J 4 bases, with 8 bases left between them. The germline CDR1 and CDR2 sequences are DFQATT and SNEGSKA (reference sequence). CDR3 coding DNA: TGCAGTGCTAGAGGTTTGGGTAATCAGCCCCAGCATTTT. It specifies CSARGLGNQPQHF.

This clonotype was seen just once. The chain carries TRBV7-9 and TRBJ1-3; D gene uncertain. Trimming pared 1 base from V and 0 bases from J, leaving 10 bases between. Germline CDR1 and CDR2: SEHNR and FQNEAQ (reference sequence). The CDR3 consists of 16 residues. The CDR3 spells CASSLGLVGSGNTIYF. CDR3 DNA: TGTGCCAGCAGCTTAGGGTTGGTCGGCTCTGGAAACACCATATATTTT.

This chain uses TRBV7-9 with TRBJ2-1, with 10 bases fitting TRBD2. The germline V gene has CDR1 SEHNR and CDR2 FQNEAQ (reference sequence). The CDR3 has 15 amino acids. With V trimmed by 9 bases and J by 0 bases, 5 bases remained unmatched. The CDR3 sequence: CASHPSGSSYNEQFF. Written as DNA, the CDR3 is TGTGCCAGTCACCCTAGCGGGAGCTCCTACAATGAGCAGTTCTTC.

This clonotype came up a few times. J is TRBJ1-6 and V is TRBV30; tentative D call: TRBD1 (5 bases). With 4 bases removed from V and 10 bases from J, the gap between germline ends came to 11 bases. The germline CDR1 and CDR2 sequences are GTSNPN and SVGIG (reference sequence). The CDR3 is made up of 12 amino acids. In DNA, the CDR3 is TGTGCCTGGATCATGGAGGGGTCACCCCTCCACTTT. Translated, it gives CAWIMEGSPLHF.